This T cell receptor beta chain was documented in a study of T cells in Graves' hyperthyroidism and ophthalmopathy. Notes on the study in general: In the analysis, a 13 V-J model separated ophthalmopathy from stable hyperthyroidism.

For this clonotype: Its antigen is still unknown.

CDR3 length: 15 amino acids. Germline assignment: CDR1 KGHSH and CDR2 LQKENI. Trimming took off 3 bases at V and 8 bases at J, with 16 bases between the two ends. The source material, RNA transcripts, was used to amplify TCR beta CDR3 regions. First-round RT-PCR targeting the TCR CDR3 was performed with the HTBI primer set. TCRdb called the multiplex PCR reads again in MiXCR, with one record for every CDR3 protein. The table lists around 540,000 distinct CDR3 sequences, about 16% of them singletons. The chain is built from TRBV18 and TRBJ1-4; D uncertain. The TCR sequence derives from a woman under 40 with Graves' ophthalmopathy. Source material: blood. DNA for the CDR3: TGTGCCAGCTCACCCTCGGTGGCCTTAGGGGAAAAACTGTTTTTT. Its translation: CASSPSVALGEKLFF.